The 19 T cell receptor beta chains listed next were all sequenced from one sample in a study of blood T cell repertoires in COVID-19. Assay: immunoSEQ multiplex PCR; the TCRdb copy retains only in-frame clones and omits some. The repertoire holds 60,000 to 80,000 clones, with around 80% as singletons. The sequenced sample consisted of PBMCs or T cells enriched from blood (not recorded which). These receptors came from a woman in her 40s with acute COVID-19.

This clone was seen a handful of times. This chain connects TRBV10-3 to TRBJ2-6, with D unresolved. Trimming removed 9 bases from V and 1 base from J, with 7 bases in between. The CDR3 consists of 13 residues. The germline V gene encodes CDR1 ENHRY and CDR2 SYGVKD. CDR3 amino acids: CAIWSSGANVLTF. In DNA form, the CDR3 reads TGTGCCATATGGAGTTCTGGGGCCAACGTCCTGACTTTC.

The CDR3 DNA sequence: TGTGCCACCAGCAGAGATCGGGGGGCCCTGAACATTCAGTACTTC. Translated: CATSRDRGALNIQYF. This chain connects TRBV15 to TRBJ2-4, with a tentative D call TRBD2 (7 bases). In germline, CDR1 is LNHNV, CDR2 YYDKDF (reference sequence). Between the trimmed V and J ends, which lost 0 bases and 7 bases, there was a span of 13 bases. The CDR3 spans 15 residues.

This clone showed up just a few times. The chain links TRBV13 to TRBJ1-5; the D gene is possibly TRBD1 (6 bases). V lost 3 bases and J 4 bases, leaving 10 bases between the germline ends. CDR3 length: 14 amino acids. Looked up from germline, CDR1 is PRHDT and CDR2 is FYEKMQ (reference sequence). The CDR3: CASSLGQGNQPQHF. DNA of the CDR3: TGTGCCAGCAGCTTGGGCCAGGGGAATCAGCCCCAGCATTTT. Using reference TRBV13 and TRBJ1-5 for the parts outside the CDR3, the full variable domain is AAGVIQSPRHLIKEKRETATLKCYPIPRHDTVYWYQQGPGQDPQFLISFYEKMQSDKGSIPDRFSAQQFSDYHSELNMSSLELGDSALYFCASSLGQGNQPQHFGDGTRLSIL.

The chain joins TRBV15 to TRBJ2-7, with 11 bases that match TRBD1. Germline assignment: CDR1 LNHNV and CDR2 YYDKDF (reference sequence). The CDR3 has 15 residues. After removal of 3 bases from V and 9 bases from J, the junction contained 10 bases not matched to a gene. CDR3 bases: TGTGCCACCAGCAGGGTGGGGGGACAGGGGGACGGGCAGTACTTC. This sequence encodes CATSRVGGQGDGQYF.

This clone was detected only once. The chain recombines TRBV9 with TRBJ2-3, with 8 bases that match TRBD2. The trim removed 5 bases at V and 2 bases at J, leaving 7 bases unmatched. The length of the CDR3 is 15 residues. CDR1 is SGDLS, CDR2 YYNGEE, per germline. CDR3: CASREAGANTDTQYF. The CDR3 region has the DNA TGTGCCAGCAGGGAAGCGGGGGCGAACACAGATACGCAGTATTTT.

The chain combines TRBV27 with TRBJ2-7, with 10 bases matching TRBD1. The junction had 6 bases not matched to a gene; V was cut back by 2 bases and J by 2 bases. This CDR3 is built from 16 residues. The germline V gene encodes CDR1 MNHEY and CDR2 SMNVEV (reference sequence). This chain's CDR3 is CASSLDRDRGTYEQYF. The CDR3 DNA is TGTGCCAGCAGTTTAGACAGGGACAGGGGCACCTACGAGCAGTACTTC.

J is TRBJ2-3 and V is TRBV28; a possible D gene is TRBD1 (6 bases). Germline CDR1 is MDHEN and CDR2 is SYDVKM. CDR3 size: 16 residues. V was cut by 5 bases and J by 0 bases, with 15 bases left in between. The CDR3 DNA reads TGTGCCAGCAGTCCTGTACAGGGTCTAAGCACAGATACGCAGTATTTT. As protein: CASSPVQGLSTDTQYF.

The chain joins TRBV27 to TRBJ2-3, with 12 bases matching TRBD2. Germline CDR1 and CDR2: MNHEY and SMNVEV (reference sequence). The CDR3 covers 16 residues. Unmatched junction bases numbered 6, after V lost 5 bases and J lost 3 bases. The DNA of the CDR3 is TGTGCCAGCAGTATCCTAGCGGGAGGGCCAACAGATACGCAGTATTTT. Translation: CASSILAGGPTDTQYF.

This clone was observed a single time. J is TRBJ1-1 and V is TRBV19; TRBD1 agrees at 7 bases. V lost 10 bases, J lost 1 base, and 12 bases stayed unmatched. CDR1 LNHDA and CDR2 SQIVND come from the germline V gene (reference sequence). The CDR3 is made up of 15 amino acids. CDR3 residues: CATRGWGQPNTEAFF. The CDR3 region has the DNA TGTGCCACCAGAGGGTGGGGACAGCCGAACACTGAAGCTTTCTTT.

This clone has just a few counts. The V and J genes are TRBV7-2 and TRBJ2-1; 8 bases align to TRBD2. This CDR3 region has 16 residues. Trimming took 0 bases from V and 2 from J; bases not matched to a gene: 3. Germline CDR1 and CDR2: SGHTA and FQGNSA. CDR3: CASSLAPGLAYNEQFF. CDR3 DNA sequence: TGTGCCAGCAGCTTAGCTCCGGGACTAGCCTACAATGAGCAGTTCTTC.

The J gene is TRBJ1-5, the V gene TRBV19; a possible D gene is TRBD1 (6 bases). CDR3 length equals 15 residues. The germline gives CDR1 LNHDA, CDR2 SQIVND (reference sequence). The V end lost 3 bases, the J end lost 1 base, and 10 bases lay between the germline ends. The chain's CDR3 is CASSIGTRSNQPQHF. DNA of the CDR3: TGTGCCAGTAGTATTGGGACAAGAAGCAATCAGCCCCAGCATTTT.

This chain joins TRBV10-3 and TRBJ1-5; 8 bases align to TRBD1. Germline assignment: CDR1 ENHRY and CDR2 SYGVKD. With 3 bases clipped from V and 7 bases from J, the junction kept 8 bases outside the gene matches. The CDR3 spans 15 residues. The DNA of the CDR3 is TGTGCCATCAGTGAACTGGGACAGGCCGGACAGCCCCAGCATTTT. It encodes CAISELGQAGQPQHF.

This rearrangement joins TRBV11-3 to TRBJ2-3; 10 nucleotides line up with TRBD2. CDR1 and CDR2 from the germline V gene are SGHNT and YENEEA. The length of the CDR3 is 18 residues. With V trimmed by 5 bases and J by 1 base, 12 bases remained unmatched. CDR3 sequence: CASSPQRLGTSGTDTQYF. The CDR3 DNA follows: TGTGCCAGCAGCCCTCAAAGACTCGGGACTAGCGGCACAGATACGCAGTATTTT.

This clone was recorded only once. The chain has TRBV25-1 and TRBJ1-2, with 11 bases that match TRBD1. Trimming at V came to 3 bases and at J to 6 bases, leaving 6 bases not matched to a gene. Germline lookup yields CDR1 MGHDK and CDR2 SYGVNS. The CDR3 has 15 residues. The CDR3 DNA sequence: TGTGCCAGCAGTGAGGGGACAGGGGGAAGCGATGGCTACACCTTC. It yields the protein CASSEGTGGSDGYTF.

The chain carries TRBV5-4 and TRBJ1-2; D perhaps matches TRBD1 (5 bases). Between the trimmed V and J ends, which lost 4 bases and 11 bases, there was a span of 21 bases. There are 14 residues in the CDR3. In germline, CDR1 is SGHNT, CDR2 YYREEE (reference sequence). CDR3 region: CASSPTVLSSPYTF. CDR3 nucleotides: TGTGCCAGCAGCCCGACAGTCCTCTCTAGTCCTTACACCTTC.

The chain joins TRBV5-1 to TRBJ2-6, with 7 bases fitting TRBD2. Losses at the gene ends were 4 bases for V and 15 bases for J; bases not matched to a gene: 10. Germline loops: CDR1 SGHRS, CDR2 YFSETQ. The CDR3 spans 13 residues. CDR3 sequence: CASSPRSWEGLTF. CDR3 DNA sequence: TGCGCCAGCAGCCCGAGGTCATGGGAGGGCCTGACTTTC.

The chain uses TRBV29-1 and TRBJ1-5, with 10 bases lining up with TRBD1. Germline trimming cut 6 bases from V and 2 bases from J; bases unmatched to any gene: 4. Germline CDR1 and CDR2: SQVTM and ANQGSEA. The CDR3 length is 14 residues. CDR3 region: CSVIGTGGNQPQHF. As DNA, the CDR3 is TGCAGCGTGATAGGGACAGGGGGCAATCAGCCCCAGCATTTT.

The V and J genes are TRBV7-8 and TRBJ1-1; TRBD1 aligns across 10 bases. The CDR3 spans 19 residues. V lost 3 bases to trimming and J lost 2 bases; unmatched junction nucleotides: 15. Germline CDR1 reads SGHVS; CDR2 reads FQNEAQ. In DNA form, the CDR3 reads TGTGCCAGCAGCTTGCCGGGTCTATCGACAGGGGGCATTAACACTGAAGCTTTCTTT. Translation: CASSLPGLSTGGINTEAFF.

The chain employs TRBV2 and TRBJ2-5, with D possibly matching TRBD2 (6 bases). This CDR3 is 15 amino acids long. Between the trimmed V and J ends, which lost 4 bases and 4 bases, there was a span of 16 bases. The V gene's germline CDR1 is SNHLY and CDR2 FYNNEI. CDR3 in DNA: TGTGCCAGCAGTGCGACCGGGAGTCGTGGAGAGACCCAGTACTTC. Residues: CASSATGSRGETQYF.